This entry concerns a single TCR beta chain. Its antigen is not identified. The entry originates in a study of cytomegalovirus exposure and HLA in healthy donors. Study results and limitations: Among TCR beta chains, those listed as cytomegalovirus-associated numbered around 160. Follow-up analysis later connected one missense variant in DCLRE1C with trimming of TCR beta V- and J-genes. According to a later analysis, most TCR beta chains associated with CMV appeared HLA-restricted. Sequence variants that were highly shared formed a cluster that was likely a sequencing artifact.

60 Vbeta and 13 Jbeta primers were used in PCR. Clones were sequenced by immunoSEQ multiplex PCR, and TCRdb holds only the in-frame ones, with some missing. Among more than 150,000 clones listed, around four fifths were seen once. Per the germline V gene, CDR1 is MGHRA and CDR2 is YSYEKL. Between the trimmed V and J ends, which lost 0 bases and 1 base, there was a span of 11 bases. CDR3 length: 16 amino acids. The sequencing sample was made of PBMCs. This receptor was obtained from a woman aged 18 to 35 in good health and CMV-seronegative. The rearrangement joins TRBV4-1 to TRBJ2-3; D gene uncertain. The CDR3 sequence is CASSQDLVGRTDTQYF. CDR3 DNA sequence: TGCGCCAGCAGCCAAGATCTTGTGGGCCGCACAGATACGCAGTATTTT.